This TCR beta chain originates from a study of CD8+ T cells in alopecia areata. Across the whole study: Each of the treated patients was given oral tofacitinib, 5 to 10 mg twice daily, for moderate-to-severe alopecia areata.

The treatment is: oral pan-JAK inhibitor, 5-10 mg twice daily. The authors extracted RNA and reverse transcribed it into cDNA as the sequencing template. Assay: immunoSEQ multiplex PCR; the TCRdb copy retains only in-frame clones and omits some. Of some 190,000 clones in the sample, 51% were seen once. Study observations and caveats: Many expanded lesional clones persisted in scalp and blood during tofacitinib. Sequenced scalp T cells also include alphabeta T cells resident in normal skin.

There are 15 residues in the CDR3. The trim removed 4 bases at V and 2 bases at J, leaving 1 base unmatched. Germline V gene sequence: CDR1 LGHNA, CDR2 YNFKEQ. To note about this clone: Antigen: not known.

Sequenced material: CD8+ T cells sorted from blood, taken around week 54, from a patient treated with tofacitinib. V is TRBV4-2 and J is TRBJ2-1; 11 bases map to TRBD2. The source is a human donor with alopecia areata. CDR3 nucleotide sequence: TGTGCCAGCAGCCGTAGCGGGGGGGCCTACAATGAGCAGTTCTTC. It encodes CASSRSGGAYNEQFF.